This T cell receptor (beta chain) is from a study of T cells after yellow fever vaccination. On the study more broadly: Fractions low in cell number were prepared with SMART-Seq v4 Ultra Low Input. Findings and caveats of the study: Clonotype sharing between CD4 and CD8 compartments was small. Within FACS-sorted repertoires, abundant clonotypes contaminating from the bulk population could be present. Clones from primary vaccination mostly reappeared after the booster (around 97% CD4, about 85% CD8).

Turning to this clonotype: What it recognizes is unknown.

TCRdb processed the 5' RACE reads anew with MiXCR; each CDR3 protein has one entry. The data show 300,000 to 450,000 distinct CDR3 sequences, around 6.5% seen once. The V segment lost 8 bases and the J segment 9 bases; nucleotides outside the gene matches: 13. Germline CDR1 is SGHTA and CDR2 is FQGNSA. The CDR3 has 14 amino acids. The V and J genes are TRBV7-2 and TRBJ2-1; 7 bases are a match to TRBD2. The receptor comes from a man aged 25-45 years who received the YFV17D yellow fever vaccine. The specimen comprised PBMCs, sampled 5 days after the yellow fever booster vaccination. The CDR3 DNA is TGTGCCAGCGGGGAGGGAGGGCCGACCAGTGAGCAGTTCTTC. This codes for CASGEGGPTSEQFF. Supplemented by reference TRBV7-2 and TRBJ2-1, the full variable domain reads GAGVSQSPSNKVTEKGKDVELRCDPISGHTALYWYRQSLGQGLEFLIYFQGNSAPDKSGLPSDRFSAERTGGSVSTLTIQRTQQEDSAVYLCASGEGGPTSEQFFGPGTRLTVL.